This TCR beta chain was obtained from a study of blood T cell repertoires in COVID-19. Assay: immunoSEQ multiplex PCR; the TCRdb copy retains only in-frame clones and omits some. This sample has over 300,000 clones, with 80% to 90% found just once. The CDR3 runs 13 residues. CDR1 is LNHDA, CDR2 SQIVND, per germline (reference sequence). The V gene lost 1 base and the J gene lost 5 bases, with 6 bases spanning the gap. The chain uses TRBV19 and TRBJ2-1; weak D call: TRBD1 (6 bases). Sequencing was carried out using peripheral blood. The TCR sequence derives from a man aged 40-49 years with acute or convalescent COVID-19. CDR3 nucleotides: TGTGCCAGTAGTATAGGGGGGCACAATGAGCAGTTCTTC. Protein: CASSIGGHNEQFF.